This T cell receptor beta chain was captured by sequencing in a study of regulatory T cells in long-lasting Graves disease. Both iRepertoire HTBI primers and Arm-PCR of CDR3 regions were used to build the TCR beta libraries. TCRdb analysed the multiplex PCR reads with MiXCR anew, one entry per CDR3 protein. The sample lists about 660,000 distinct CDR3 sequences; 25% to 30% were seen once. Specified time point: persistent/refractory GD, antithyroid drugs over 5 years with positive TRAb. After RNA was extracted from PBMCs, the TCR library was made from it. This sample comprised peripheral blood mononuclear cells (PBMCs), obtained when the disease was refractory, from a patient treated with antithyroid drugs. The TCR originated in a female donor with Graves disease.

The DNA for the CDR3 is TGTGCCAGCAGTCCCCGGGCGGGAGCGGGGGAGACCCAGTACTTC. It yields the protein CASSPRAGAGETQYF. The genes are TRBV6-1 and TRBJ2-5; 7 bases match TRBD2. The CDR3 runs 15 residues. The V and J ends lost 5 bases and 5 bases, in that order; junction bases with no gene match: 11. Per the germline V gene, CDR1 is MNHNS and CDR2 is SASEGT.